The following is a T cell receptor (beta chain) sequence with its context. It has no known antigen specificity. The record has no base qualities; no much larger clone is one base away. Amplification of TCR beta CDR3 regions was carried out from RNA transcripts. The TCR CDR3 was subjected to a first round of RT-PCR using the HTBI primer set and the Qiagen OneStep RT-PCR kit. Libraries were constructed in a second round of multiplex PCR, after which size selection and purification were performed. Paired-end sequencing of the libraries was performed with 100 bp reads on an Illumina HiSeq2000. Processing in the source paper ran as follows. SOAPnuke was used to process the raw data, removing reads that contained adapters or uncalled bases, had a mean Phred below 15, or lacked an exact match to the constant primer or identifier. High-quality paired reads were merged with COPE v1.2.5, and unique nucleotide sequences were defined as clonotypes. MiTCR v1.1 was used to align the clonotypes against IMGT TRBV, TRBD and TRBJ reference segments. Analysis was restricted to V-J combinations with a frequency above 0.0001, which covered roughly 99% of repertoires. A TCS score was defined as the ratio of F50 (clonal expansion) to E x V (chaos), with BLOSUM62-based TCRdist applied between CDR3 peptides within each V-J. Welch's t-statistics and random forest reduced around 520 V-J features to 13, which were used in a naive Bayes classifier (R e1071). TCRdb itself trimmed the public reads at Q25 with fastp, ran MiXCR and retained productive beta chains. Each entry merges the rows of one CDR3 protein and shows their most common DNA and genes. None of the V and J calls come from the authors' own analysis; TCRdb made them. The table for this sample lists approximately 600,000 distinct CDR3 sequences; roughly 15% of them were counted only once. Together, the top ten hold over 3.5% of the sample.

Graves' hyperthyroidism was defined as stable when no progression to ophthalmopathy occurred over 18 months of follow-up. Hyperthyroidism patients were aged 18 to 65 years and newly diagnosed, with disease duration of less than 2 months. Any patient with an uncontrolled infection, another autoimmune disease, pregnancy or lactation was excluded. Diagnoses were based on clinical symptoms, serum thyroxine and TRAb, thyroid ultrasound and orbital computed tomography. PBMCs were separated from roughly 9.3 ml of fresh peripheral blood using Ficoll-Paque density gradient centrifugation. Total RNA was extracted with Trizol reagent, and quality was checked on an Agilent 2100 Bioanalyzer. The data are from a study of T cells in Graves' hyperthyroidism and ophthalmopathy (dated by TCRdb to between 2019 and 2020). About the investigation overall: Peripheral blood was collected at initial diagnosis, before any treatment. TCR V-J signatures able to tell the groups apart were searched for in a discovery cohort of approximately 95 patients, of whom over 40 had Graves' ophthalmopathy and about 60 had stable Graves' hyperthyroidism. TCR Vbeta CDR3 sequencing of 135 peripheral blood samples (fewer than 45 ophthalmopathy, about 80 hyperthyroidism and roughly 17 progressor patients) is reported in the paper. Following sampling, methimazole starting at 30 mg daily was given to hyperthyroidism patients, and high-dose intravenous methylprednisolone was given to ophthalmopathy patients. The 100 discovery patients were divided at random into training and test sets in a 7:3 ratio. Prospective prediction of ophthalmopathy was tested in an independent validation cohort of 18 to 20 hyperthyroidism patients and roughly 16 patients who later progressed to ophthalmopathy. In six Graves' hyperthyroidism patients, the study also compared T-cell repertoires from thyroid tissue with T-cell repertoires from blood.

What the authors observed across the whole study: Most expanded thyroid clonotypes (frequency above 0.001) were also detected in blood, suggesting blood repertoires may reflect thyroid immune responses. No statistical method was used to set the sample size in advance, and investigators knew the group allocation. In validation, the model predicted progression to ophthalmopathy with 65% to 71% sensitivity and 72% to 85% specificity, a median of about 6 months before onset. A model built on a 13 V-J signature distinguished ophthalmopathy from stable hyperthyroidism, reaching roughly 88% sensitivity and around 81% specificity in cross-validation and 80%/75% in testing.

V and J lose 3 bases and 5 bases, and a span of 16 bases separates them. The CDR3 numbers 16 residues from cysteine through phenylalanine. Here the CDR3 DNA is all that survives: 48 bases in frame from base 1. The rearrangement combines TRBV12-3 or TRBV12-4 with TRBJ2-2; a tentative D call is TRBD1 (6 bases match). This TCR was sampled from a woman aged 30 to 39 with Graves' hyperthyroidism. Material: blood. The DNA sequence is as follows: TGTGCCAGCAGTTTCAGAAGGCCAGGGGCGACCGGGGAGCTGTTTTTT. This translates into CASSFRRPGATGELFF.